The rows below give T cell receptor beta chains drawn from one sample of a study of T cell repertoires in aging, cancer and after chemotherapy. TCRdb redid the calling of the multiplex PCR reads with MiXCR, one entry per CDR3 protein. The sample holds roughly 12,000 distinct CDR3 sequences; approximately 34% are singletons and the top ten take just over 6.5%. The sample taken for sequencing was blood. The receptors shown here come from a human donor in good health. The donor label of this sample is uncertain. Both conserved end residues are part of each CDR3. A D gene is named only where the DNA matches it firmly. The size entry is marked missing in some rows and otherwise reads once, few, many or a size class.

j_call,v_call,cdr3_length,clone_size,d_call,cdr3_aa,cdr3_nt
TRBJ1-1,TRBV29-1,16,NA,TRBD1,CSVEELGQGAGTEAFF,TGCAGCGTTGAAGAACTGGGACAGGGGGCCGGCACTGAAGCTTTCTTT
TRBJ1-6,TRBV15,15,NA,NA,CATSRVVQGPPPLHF,TGTGCCACCAGCAGAGTGGTGCAGGGTCCCCCCCCCCTCCACTTT
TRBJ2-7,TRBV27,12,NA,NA,CASSFPGSEQYF,TGTGCCAGCAGTTTTCCGGGTAGCGAGCAGTACTTC
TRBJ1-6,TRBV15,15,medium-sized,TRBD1,CATSTQTGVSSPLHF,TGTGCCACCAGCACCCAGACAGGGGTCAGTTCACCCCTCCACTTT
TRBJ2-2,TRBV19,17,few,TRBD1,CASMVWAGQGNTGELFF,TGTGCCAGTATGGTATGGGCGGGACAGGGGAACACCGGGGAGCTGTTTTTT
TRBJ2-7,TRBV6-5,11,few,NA,CASSYGAGQYF,TGTGCCAGCAGTTACGGAGCGGGGCAGTACTTC
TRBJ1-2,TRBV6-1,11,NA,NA,CAALGGYGYTF,TGTGCCGCACTTGGGGGCTATGGCTACACCTTC
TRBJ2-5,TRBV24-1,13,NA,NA,CATSDARSGTQYF,TGTGCCACCAGTGATGCGAGGTCTGGGACCCAGTACTTC
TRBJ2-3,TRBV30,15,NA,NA,CAWTPIRGSTDTQYF,TGTGCCTGGACTCCGATTAGGGGGAGCACAGATACGCAGTATTTT
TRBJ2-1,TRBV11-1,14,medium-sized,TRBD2,CAVLGRGGRREQFF,TGTGCCGTCCTAGGGCGGGGGGGCCGAAGAGAGCAGTTCTTC
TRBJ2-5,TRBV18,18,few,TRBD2,CASSPRGTSGLTQETQYF,TGTGCCAGCTCACCCAGGGGGACTAGCGGACTGACCCAAGAGACCCAGTACTTC
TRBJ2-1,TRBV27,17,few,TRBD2,CASSATSGPPRGNEQFF,TGTGCCAGCAGCGCCACTAGCGGGCCCCCTCGGGGCAATGAGCAGTTCTTC
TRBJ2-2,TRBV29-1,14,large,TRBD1,CSAGQGALGGELFF,TGCAGCGCCGGACAGGGGGCGCTGGGCGGGGAGCTGTTTTTT
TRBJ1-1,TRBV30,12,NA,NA,CAWTIAGVQAFF,TGTGCCTGGACCATCGCAGGGGTGCAAGCTTTCTTT
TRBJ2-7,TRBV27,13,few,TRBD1,CASSAGTGYEQYF,TGTGCCAGCAGCGCCGGGACAGGGTACGAGCAGTACTTC
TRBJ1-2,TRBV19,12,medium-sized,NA,CASSPVGRGYTF,TGTGCCAGTAGTCCGGTGGGCCGCGGCTACACCTTC
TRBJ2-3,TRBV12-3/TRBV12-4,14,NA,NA,CASKRPVASDTQYF,TGTGCCAGCAAACGTCCGGTAGCCTCAGATACGCAGTATTTT
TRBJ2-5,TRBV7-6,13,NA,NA,CASSWAGRETQYF,TGTGCCAGCAGCTGGGCAGGGCGGGAGACCCAGTACTTC
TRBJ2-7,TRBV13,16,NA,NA,CASSYPGGSSSYEQYF,TGTGCCAGCAGCTACCCCGGCGGGTCGAGCTCCTACGAGCAGTACTTC
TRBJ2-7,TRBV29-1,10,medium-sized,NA,CSVVGYEQYF,TGCAGCGTTGTGGGGTACGAGCAGTACTTC
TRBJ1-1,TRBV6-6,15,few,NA,CASSPPYRDYTEAFF,TGTGCCAGCAGCCCTCCCTACCGGGACTACACTGAAGCTTTCTTT
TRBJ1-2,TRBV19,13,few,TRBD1,CASSMGRQGGYTF,TGTGCCAGTAGTATGGGGAGACAGGGTGGCTACACCTTC
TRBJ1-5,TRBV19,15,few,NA,CASTPGTIGGQPQHF,TGTGCCAGTACCCCGGGGACTATCGGGGGTCAGCCCCAGCATTTT
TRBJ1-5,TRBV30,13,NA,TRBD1,CACGGQAYQPQHF,TGTGCCTGCGGGGGACAGGCTTATCAGCCCCAGCATTTT